The sequence of this T cell receptor (beta chain) was determined in a study of blood T cell repertoires in COVID-19 (dated by TCRdb to 2019 to 2021). Study-wide context: Samples from collaborators originated in the United States, Italy and Spain and spanned both the acute and convalescent phases of COVID-19. The repertoires were released in a freely available public database intended as a resource for research on the immune response to SARS-CoV-2. Where available, HLA class I and class II types were obtained from metadata supplied by the sample provider rather than from assay-based typing. Samples were obtained from the ongoing ImmuneRACE study (first 160 participants) and from over a thousand subjects provided by 6 global collaborators. The dataset comprised deeply sampled blood TCRbeta repertoires from subjects exposed to, actively infected with, or recovered from COVID-19. Sample metadata almost always included a de-identified subject ID, COVID-19 status, age in years and sex. The material from the prospective study consisted of cDNA or gDNA derived from T cells, B-cell-depleted T cells, or PBMCs.

V is pruned by 11 bases and J by 3 bases, leaving 10 bases of the junction without a gene match. The CDR3, cysteine through phenylalanine, is 13 amino acids long. Just the 39-base CDR3 DNA is kept, in frame starting at base 1. Taken from the germline V gene, the CDR1 and CDR2 loops are SNHLY and FYNNEI. The collaborating institutions used their own protocols to collect whole blood in K2EDTA tubes. For TCRbeta analysis, collaborator samples were shipped as frozen whole blood, as isolated PBMCs, or as DNA extracted from either sample type. For this clone: The clone's antigen remains unknown. No much larger clone is present one base from it, and per-base qualities are unavailable.

Paper-wide results and their limitations: How much clinical and demographic metadata was included differed by source and by participant, and the metadata was provided uncurated.

The immunoSEQ Assay, a bias-controlled multiplex PCR, was used to amplify TCRbeta CDR3 regions from genomic DNA. Turning to the authors' computational methods: Nucleated cell counts per sample were estimated from amplification of reference gene primers within the assay. To quantify the absolute abundance of each unique TCRbeta CDR3 rearrangement, sequence reads were collapsed and filtered. Productive Simpson clonality was computed per sample as the square root of Simpson's diversity index over productive rearrangements. TCRdb holds this immuneACCESS table with in-frame rearrangements only. Some clones are missing; in checked studies, unresolved V genes explain under half, and the rest has no known cause. V and J calls and clone size are those listed in that table; D and trimming were worked out from the DNA. The sample includes over 10,000 clones, with around nine tenths observed a single time. Clones ranked in the top ten supply roughly 2.5% of the sample.

This clonotype was sampled from a human donor in a cohort sampled during active COVID-19. The chain is encoded by TRBV2 joined to TRBJ2-7, and 7 junction bases match TRBD1. Sequences were obtained from peripheral blood. Read as DNA, the sequence is TGTGCCGGGGGCCGACAGGGATACTACGAGCAGTACTTC. This translates into CAGGRQGYYEQYF.